These 10 T cell receptor beta chains were sequenced from one sample in a study of cytomegalovirus exposure and HLA in healthy donors listed by TCRdb under 2017. Library preparation used the immunoSEQ multiplex PCR assay. For the multiplex PCR, a mixture combining 60 forward primers for TCR Vbeta segments and 13 reverse primers for TCR Jbeta segments was used. TCRdb obtained this table from immuneACCESS and retained in-frame rearrangements with V and J assigned. These tables miss some clones; where compared with another copy, unresolved V genes account for less than half of the shortfall, and the remainder is unexplained. The sample includes more than 80,000 clones, with about four fifths observed a single time. Over 3.5% of the sample goes to the ten largest clones. Sequencing was done on a sample of PBMCs. These TCRs come from a woman aged 40 to 50 in good health and CMV-seropositive.

This clone was counted between two and nine times. Other DNA sequences within the sample encode an identical CDR3. V and J are TRBV19 and TRBJ1-1; 7 bases line up with TRBD1. The V segment lost 4 bases and the J segment 5 bases; nucleotides outside the gene matches: 4. This CDR3 is built from 13 residues. Germline V lookup: CDR1 LNHDA, CDR2 SQIVND (reference sequence). CDR3 bases: TGTGCCAGTAGTACCCAGGGGGGAACTGAAGCTTTCTTT. Protein sequence: CASSTQGGTEAFF.

The gene calls are TRBV6-1 and TRBJ2-5; D possibly corresponds to TRBD1 (5 bases). The CDR3 has 14 residues. V was clipped by 4 bases and J by 1 base, with 10 bases between them. Germline V gene lookup returns CDR1 MNHNS and CDR2 SASEGT. CDR3 DNA: TGTGCCAGCAGTGTCTCAGGGTTCCAAGAGACCCAGTACTTC. Its translation is CASSVSGFQETQYF.

The V gene is TRBV15, the J gene TRBJ1-4, with 11 bases identical to TRBD1. CDR3 length: 15 residues. Germline-derived CDR1 and CDR2 are LNHNV and YYDKDF (reference sequence). The junction had 5 bases not matched to a gene; V was cut back by 3 bases and J by 8 bases. The CDR3 reads CATSSGQGAGEKLFF. CDR3 nucleotide sequence: TGTGCCACCAGCAGTGGACAGGGGGCAGGAGAAAAACTGTTTTTT. Looking up the rest from reference TRBV15 and TRBJ1-4 gives the full variable domain: DAMVIQNPRYQVTQFGKPVTLSCSQTLNHNVMYWYQQKSSQAPKLLFHYYDKDFNNEADTPDNFQSRRPNTSFCFLDIRSPGLGDTAMYLCATSSGQGAGEKLFFGSGTQLSVL.

This clone was seen only a few times. The chain is built from TRBV5-1 and TRBJ2-2; 8 bases map to TRBD1. Per germline, CDR1 SGHRS and CDR2 YFSETQ. The CDR3 is 16 amino acids. Trimming removed 0 bases from V and 4 bases from J; junction bases left unmatched: 5. DNA for the CDR3: TGCGCCAGCAGCTTGGGACAGGGGCTCGCCACCGGGGAGCTGTTTTTT. Its translation: CASSLGQGLATGELFF.

In this sample, this clone turned up a few times. The V and J genes are TRBV28 and TRBJ2-1, with D possibly TRBD1 on 7 matching bases. The CDR3 length is 17 residues. Germline lookup yields CDR1 MDHEN and CDR2 SYDVKM. Between the trimmed V and J ends, which lost 3 bases and 3 bases, there was a span of 18 bases. The CDR3 loop reads CASSFGIWRDSYNEQFF. CDR3 nucleotide sequence: TGTGCCAGCAGTTTTGGTATTTGGCGGGACAGCTACAATGAGCAGTTCTTC.

The V call is TRBV28, the J call TRBJ1-2, with TRBD1 matching 12 bases. The CDR3 length is 16 residues. Germline CDR1 reads MDHEN; CDR2 reads SYDVKM. V lost 7 bases and J lost 6; bases outside the gene matches: 12. The DNA of the CDR3 is TGTGCCAGCAAGACGGGGACAGGGGGCTTGTGGAATGGCTACACCTTC. It translates to CASKTGTGGLWNGYTF.

This chain joins TRBV6-5 and TRBJ2-7, with 7 bases aligning to TRBD1. V shed 0 bases and J 4 bases; nucleotides not matched to a gene: 9. Per the germline V gene, CDR1 is MNHEY and CDR2 is SVGAGI. The CDR3 spans 16 residues. In DNA, the CDR3 is TGTGCCAGCAGTTACTCGTTCGAGGGGGCGGTGTACGAGCAGTACTTC. Protein sequence: CASSYSFEGAVYEQYF.

This clone was detected only a few times. CDR3 sequence (DNA): TGCGCCAGCAGCCAAGATTGGGGACAGGGAGAGGGCTACACCTTC. Translation gives CASSQDWGQGEGYTF. V gene TRBV4-1 combines with J gene TRBJ1-2; 9 bases are shared with TRBD1. V shed 0 bases, J shed 8 bases, and the junction held 7 bases outside the gene matches. The CDR3 is 15 amino acids. Per germline, CDR1 MGHRA and CDR2 YSYEKL.

This clone was detected once. This sequence joins TRBV30 and TRBJ2-7; 15 bases line up with TRBD2. Looked up from germline, CDR1 is GTSNPN and CDR2 is SVGIG (reference sequence). V was pared by 5 bases and J by 4 bases, with 3 bases of the junction left unmatched. The CDR3 contains 14 residues. Written as DNA, the CDR3 is TGTGCCTGGGGACTAGCGGGAGGGCGGTACGAGCAGTACTTC. This gives the protein CAWGLAGGRYEQYF.

This clone appeared once. The CDR3 here is CASSQIEMTGFYNEQFF. In DNA, the CDR3 is TGTGCCAGCAGCCAAATTGAAATGACAGGGTTCTACAATGAGCAGTTCTTC. V and J are TRBV14 and TRBJ2-1; the match to TRBD1 covers 7 bases. CDR1 SGHDN and CDR2 FVKESK come from the germline V gene. J lost 3 bases, V lost 2 bases, and 10 bases had no gene match. CDR3 length: 17 amino acids.